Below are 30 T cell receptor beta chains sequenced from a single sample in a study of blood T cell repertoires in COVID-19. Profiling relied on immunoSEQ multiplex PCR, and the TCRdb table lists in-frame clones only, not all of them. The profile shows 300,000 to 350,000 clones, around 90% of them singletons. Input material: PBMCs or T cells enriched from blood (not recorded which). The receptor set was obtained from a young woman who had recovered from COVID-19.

The CDR3 here is CASSLIGGRTGELFF. As DNA, the CDR3 is TGTGCCAGCAGCTTAATAGGGGGTCGCACCGGGGAGCTGTTTTTT. The chain has TRBV7-2 and TRBJ2-2; possibly TRBD1 for D (6 bases). V lost 2 bases and J lost 4, with 11 bases in between. This CDR3 has 15 amino acids. Germline V gives CDR1 SGHTA, CDR2 FQGNSA. The complete variable domain, with remaining parts taken from reference TRBV7-2 and TRBJ2-2, reads GAGVSQSPSNKVTEKGKDVELRCDPISGHTALYWYRQSLGQGLEFLIYFQGNSAPDKSGLPSDRFSAERTGGSVSTLTIQRTQQEDSAVYLCASSLIGGRTGELFFGEGSRLTVL.

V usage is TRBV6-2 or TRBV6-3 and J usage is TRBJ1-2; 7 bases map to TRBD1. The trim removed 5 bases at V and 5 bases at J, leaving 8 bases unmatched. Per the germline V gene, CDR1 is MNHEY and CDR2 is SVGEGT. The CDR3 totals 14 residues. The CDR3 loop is CASSTDRERYGYTF. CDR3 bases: TGTGCCAGCAGTACCGACAGGGAAAGGTATGGCTACACCTTC.

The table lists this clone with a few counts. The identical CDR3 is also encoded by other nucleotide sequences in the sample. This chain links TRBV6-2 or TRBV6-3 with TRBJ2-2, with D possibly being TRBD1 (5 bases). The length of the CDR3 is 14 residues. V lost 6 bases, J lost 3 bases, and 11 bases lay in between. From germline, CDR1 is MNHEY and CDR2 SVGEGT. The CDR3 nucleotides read TGTGCCAGCAGCTATACAGGATACACCGGGGAGCTGTTTTTT. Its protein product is CASSYTGYTGELFF.

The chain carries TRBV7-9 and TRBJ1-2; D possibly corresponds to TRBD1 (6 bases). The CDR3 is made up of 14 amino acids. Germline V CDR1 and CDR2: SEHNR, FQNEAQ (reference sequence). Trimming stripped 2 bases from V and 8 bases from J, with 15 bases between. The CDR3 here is CASSLSLQGDGYTF. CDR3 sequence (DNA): TGTGCCAGCAGCTTAAGTTTACAGGGAGACGGCTACACCTTC.

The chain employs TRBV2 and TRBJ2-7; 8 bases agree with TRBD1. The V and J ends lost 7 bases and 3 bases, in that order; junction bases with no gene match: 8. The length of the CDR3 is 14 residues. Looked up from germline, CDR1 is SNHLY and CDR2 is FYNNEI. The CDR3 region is CASMGGQGFYEQYF. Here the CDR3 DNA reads TGTGCCAGCATGGGAGGACAGGGCTTCTACGAGCAGTACTTC.

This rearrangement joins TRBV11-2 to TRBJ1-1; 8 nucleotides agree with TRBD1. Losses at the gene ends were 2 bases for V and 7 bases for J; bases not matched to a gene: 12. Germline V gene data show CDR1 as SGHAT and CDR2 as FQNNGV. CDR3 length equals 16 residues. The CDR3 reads CASSLPFRQGASEAFF. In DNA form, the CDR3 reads TGTGCCAGCAGCTTACCATTTAGGCAGGGGGCAAGTGAAGCTTTCTTT. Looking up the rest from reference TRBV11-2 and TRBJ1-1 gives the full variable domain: EAGVAQSPRYKIIEKRQSVAFWCNPISGHATLYWYQQILGQGPKLLIQFQNNGVVDDSQLPKDRFSAERLKGVDSTLKIQPAKLEDSAVYLCASSLPFRQGASEAFFGQGTRLTVV.

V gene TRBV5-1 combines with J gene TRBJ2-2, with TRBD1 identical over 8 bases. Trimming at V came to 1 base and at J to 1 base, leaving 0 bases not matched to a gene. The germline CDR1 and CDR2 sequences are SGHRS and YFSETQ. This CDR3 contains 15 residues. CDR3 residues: CASSLTGGNTGELFF. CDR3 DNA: TGCGCCAGCAGCTTGACAGGGGGGAACACCGGGGAGCTGTTTTTT. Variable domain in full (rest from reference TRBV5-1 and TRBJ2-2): KAGVTQTPRYLIKTRGQQVTLSCSPISGHRSVSWYQQTPGQGLQFLFEYFSETQRNKGNFPGRFSGRQFSNSRSEMNVSTLELGDSALYLCASSLTGGNTGELFFGEGSRLTVL.

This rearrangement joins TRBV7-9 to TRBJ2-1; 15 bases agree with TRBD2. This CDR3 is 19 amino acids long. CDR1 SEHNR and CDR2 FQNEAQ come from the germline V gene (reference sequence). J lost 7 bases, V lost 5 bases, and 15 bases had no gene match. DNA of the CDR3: TGTGCCAGCAGCCCGATCCTTGGGACTAGCGGGAGGATTCTGAATGAGCAGTTCTTC. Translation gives CASSPILGTSGRILNEQFF.

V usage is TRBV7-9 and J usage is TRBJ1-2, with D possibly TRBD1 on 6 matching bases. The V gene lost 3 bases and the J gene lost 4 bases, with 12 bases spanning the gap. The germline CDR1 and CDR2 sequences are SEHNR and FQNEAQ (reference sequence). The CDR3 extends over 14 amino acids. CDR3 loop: CASSLAQGSYGYTF. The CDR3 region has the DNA TGTGCCAGCAGCTTGGCGCAGGGGAGCTATGGCTACACCTTC.

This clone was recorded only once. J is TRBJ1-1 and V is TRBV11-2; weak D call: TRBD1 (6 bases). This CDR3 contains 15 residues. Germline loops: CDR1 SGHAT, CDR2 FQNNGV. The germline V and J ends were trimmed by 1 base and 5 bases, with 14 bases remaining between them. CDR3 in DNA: TGTGCCAGCAGCTTAGCGGGCAGGGGTTGGACTGAAGCTTTCTTT. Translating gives CASSLAGRGWTEAFF.

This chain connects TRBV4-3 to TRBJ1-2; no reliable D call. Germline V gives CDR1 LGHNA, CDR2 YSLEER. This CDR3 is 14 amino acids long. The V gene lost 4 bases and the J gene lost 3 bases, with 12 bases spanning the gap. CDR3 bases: TGCGCCAGCAGCCCCACGCAAGAGGACTATGGCTACACCTTC. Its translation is CASSPTQEDYGYTF.

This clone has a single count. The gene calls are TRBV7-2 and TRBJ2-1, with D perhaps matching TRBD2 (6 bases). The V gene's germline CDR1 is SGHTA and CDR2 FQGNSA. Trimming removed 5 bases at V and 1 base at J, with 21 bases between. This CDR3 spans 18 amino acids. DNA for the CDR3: TGTGCCAGCAGCCCCAAGTTCGTCGGCGGGGTATCCTACAATGAGCAGTTCTTC. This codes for CASSPKFVGGVSYNEQFF.

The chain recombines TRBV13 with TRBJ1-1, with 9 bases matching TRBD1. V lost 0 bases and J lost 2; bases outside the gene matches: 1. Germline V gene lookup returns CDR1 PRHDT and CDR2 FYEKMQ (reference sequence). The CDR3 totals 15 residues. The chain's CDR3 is CASSLGGQGNTEAFF. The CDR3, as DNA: TGTGCCAGCAGCTTAGGGGGACAGGGAAACACTGAAGCTTTCTTT.

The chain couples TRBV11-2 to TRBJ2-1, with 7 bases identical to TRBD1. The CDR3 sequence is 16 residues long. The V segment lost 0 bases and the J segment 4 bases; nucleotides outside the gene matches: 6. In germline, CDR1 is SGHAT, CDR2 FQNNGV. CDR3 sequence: CASSLDITGEYNEQFF. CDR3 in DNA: TGTGCCAGCAGCTTAGATATAACAGGGGAATACAATGAGCAGTTCTTC.

The CDR3 sequence: CASSLDPGSPSTDTQYF. DNA of the CDR3: TGCGCCAGCAGCTTGGATCCCGGTAGCCCTAGCACAGATACGCAGTATTTT. The chain couples TRBV5-1 to TRBJ2-3, with no clear D. This CDR3 is built from 17 residues. Per germline, CDR1 SGHRS and CDR2 YFSETQ. Trimming removed 0 bases from V and 0 bases from J, with 14 bases in between. Full variable domain (rest looked up from reference TRBV5-1 and TRBJ2-3): KAGVTQTPRYLIKTRGQQVTLSCSPISGHRSVSWYQQTPGQGLQFLFEYFSETQRNKGNFPGRFSGRQFSNSRSEMNVSTLELGDSALYLCASSLDPGSPSTDTQYFGPGTRLTVL.

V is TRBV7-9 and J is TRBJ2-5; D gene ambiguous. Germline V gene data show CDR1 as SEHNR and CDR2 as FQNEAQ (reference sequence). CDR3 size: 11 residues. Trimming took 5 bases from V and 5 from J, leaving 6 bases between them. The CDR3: CASSPGETQYF. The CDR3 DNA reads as TGTGCCAGCAGCCCCGGGGAGACCCAGTACTTC.

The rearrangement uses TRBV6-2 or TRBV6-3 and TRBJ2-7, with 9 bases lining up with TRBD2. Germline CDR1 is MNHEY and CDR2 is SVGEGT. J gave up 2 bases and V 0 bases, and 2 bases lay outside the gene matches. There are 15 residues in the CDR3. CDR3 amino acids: CASSYSLAGTYEQYF. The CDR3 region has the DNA TGTGCCAGCAGTTACTCGCTAGCGGGGACCTACGAGCAGTACTTC.

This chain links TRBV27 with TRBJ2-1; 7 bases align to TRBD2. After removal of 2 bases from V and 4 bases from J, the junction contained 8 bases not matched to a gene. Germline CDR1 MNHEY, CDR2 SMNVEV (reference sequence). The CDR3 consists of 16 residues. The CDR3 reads CASSLQGWGGYNEQFF. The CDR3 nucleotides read TGTGCCAGCAGTTTACAGGGTTGGGGGGGATACAATGAGCAGTTCTTC.

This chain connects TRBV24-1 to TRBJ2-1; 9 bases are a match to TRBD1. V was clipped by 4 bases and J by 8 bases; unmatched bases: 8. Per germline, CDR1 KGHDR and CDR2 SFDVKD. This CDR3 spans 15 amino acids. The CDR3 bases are TGTGCCACCAGTGAACCGGGACAGGGAATCGATGAGCAGTTCTTC. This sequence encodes CATSEPGQGIDEQFF.

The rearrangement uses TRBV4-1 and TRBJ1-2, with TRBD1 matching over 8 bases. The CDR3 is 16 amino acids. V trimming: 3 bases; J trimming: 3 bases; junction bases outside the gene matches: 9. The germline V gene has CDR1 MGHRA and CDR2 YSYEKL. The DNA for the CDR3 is TGCGCCAGCAGCCAGTCGATTCAGGGGGCCTACTATGGCTACACCTTC. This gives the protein CASSQSIQGAYYGYTF.

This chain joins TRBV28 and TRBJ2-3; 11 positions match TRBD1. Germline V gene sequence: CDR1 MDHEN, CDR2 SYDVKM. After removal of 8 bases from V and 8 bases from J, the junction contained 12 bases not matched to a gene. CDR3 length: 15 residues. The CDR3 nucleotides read TGTGCCAGCGACCTCGGACAGGGGGCTTGGGGTACGCAGTATTTT. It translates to CASDLGQGAWGTQYF. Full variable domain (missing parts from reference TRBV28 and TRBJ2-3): DVKVTQSSRYLVKRTGEKVFLECVQDMDHENMFWYRQDPGLGLRLIYFSYDVKMKEKGDIPEGYSVSREKKERFSLILESASTNQTSMYLCASDLGQGAWGTQYFGPGTRLTVL.

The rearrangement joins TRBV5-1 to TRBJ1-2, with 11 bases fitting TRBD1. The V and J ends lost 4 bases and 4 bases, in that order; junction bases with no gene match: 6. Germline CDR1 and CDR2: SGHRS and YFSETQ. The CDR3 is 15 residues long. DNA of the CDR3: TGCGCCAGCAGCAGTGGACAGGGGGCAGGCTATGGCTACACCTTC. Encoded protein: CASSSGQGAGYGYTF.

CDR3 sequence: CASRDVLRGGPQHF. The DNA for the CDR3 is TGTGCCAGCAGGGACGTCTTGAGGGGGGGGCCCCAGCATTTT. The chain joins TRBV2 to TRBJ1-5, with D tentatively TRBD1 (6 bases). Germline V gene data show CDR1 as SNHLY and CDR2 as FYNNEI. V gave up 6 bases and J gave up 9 bases, with 18 bases separating them. CDR3 length: 14 residues.

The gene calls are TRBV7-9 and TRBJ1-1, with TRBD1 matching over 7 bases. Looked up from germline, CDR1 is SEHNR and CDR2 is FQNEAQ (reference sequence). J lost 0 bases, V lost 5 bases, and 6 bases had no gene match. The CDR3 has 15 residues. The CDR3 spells CASSQTGTVNTEAFF. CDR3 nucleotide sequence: TGTGCCAGCAGCCAGACCGGGACAGTGAACACTGAAGCTTTCTTT.

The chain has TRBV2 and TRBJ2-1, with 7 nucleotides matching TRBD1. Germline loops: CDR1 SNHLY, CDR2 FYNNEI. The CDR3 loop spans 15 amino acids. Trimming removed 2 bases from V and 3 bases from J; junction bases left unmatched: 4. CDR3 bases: TGTGCCAGCAGTGAAAAGGGGGCAGGCTACAATGAGCAGTTCTTC. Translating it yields CASSEKGAGYNEQFF.

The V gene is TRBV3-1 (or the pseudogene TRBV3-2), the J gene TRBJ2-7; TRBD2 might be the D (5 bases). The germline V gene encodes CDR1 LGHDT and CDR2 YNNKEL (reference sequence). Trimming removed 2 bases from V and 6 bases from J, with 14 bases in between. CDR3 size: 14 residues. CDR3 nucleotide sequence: TGTGCCAGCAGCCAATCCGGTCTAGGGAGCGAGCAGTACTTC. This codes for CASSQSGLGSEQYF.

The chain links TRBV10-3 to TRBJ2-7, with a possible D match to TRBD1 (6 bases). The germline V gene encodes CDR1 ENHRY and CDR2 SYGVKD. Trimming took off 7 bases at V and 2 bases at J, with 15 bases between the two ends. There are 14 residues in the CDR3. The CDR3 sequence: CAIIGADRPYEQYF. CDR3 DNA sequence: TGTGCCATCATAGGTGCGGACAGACCCTACGAGCAGTACTTC.

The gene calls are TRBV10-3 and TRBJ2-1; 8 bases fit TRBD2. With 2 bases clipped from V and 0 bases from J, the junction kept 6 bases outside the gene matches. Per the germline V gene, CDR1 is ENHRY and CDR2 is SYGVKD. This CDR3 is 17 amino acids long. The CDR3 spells CAISEPIAGSSYNEQFF. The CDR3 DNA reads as TGTGCCATCAGTGAGCCCATAGCGGGGTCCTCCTACAATGAGCAGTTCTTC.

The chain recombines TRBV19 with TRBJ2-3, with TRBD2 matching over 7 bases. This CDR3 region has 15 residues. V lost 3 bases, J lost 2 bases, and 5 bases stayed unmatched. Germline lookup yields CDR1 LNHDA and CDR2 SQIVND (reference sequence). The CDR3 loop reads CASSMGGLYTDTQYF. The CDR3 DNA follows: TGTGCCAGTAGTATGGGAGGGCTTTACACAGATACGCAGTATTTT.

CDR3 in DNA: TGTGCCAGCAGCGCCCGGGACTTCAACTATGGCTACACCTTC. Translated, it gives CASSARDFNYGYTF. The chain uses TRBV7-2 and TRBJ1-2, with D possibly being TRBD1 (5 bases). Trimming removed 5 bases at V and 2 bases at J, with 12 bases between. The CDR3 contains 14 residues. Germline V gene data show CDR1 as SGHTA and CDR2 as FQGNSA.